This TCR beta chain originates from a study of T cell clonality in common variable immunodeficiency. Overall study results and limits: Compared with controls, CVID subjects had fewer shared TCRbeta clones. Patient heterogeneity in the CVID cohort limited correlations between repertoire features and clinical complications.

This clone was seen many times. What it binds is unknown. Read coverage stops 3 residues before the CDR3 terminus; the germline J gene supplies the remainder. Germline V gives CDR1 SGHRS, CDR2 YFSETQ. V shed 0 bases and J shed 5 bases, with 6 bases lying between them. The CDR3 spans 13 residues. Heparinized whole blood, about 5 to 8.5 ml, came from each donor. TCRdb keeps only in-frame clones here, not all; method: immunoSEQ multiplex PCR. This sample has about 39,000 clones, each found more than once. The sequenced sample was peripheral blood mononuclear cells. This TCR was recovered from a person between 18 and 70 years old in good health. The genes are TRBV5-1 and TRBJ2-1; no firm D call. This CDR3 is CASSLEVNNEQFF. The CDR3 DNA, read in part, is TGCGCCAGCAGCTTGGAGGTAAACAATGAG.